Shown below are 7 T cell receptor beta chains from a single sample sequenced in a study of CD8 T cells in Susac syndrome. Reverse transcription used about 0.5 to 1 ug RNA and random hexamers. TCRdb reanalysed the immunoSEQ multiplex PCR reads using MiXCR and keeps one entry per CDR3 protein. The sample has hundreds of thousands of distinct CDR3 sequences, about 95% seen once. Sequencing input: CD4+ T cells from PBMCs. Receptor source: a human donor with Susac syndrome.

This clonotype is a singleton in its sample. The chain is built from TRBV30 and TRBJ2-7; no definite D call. Germline-derived CDR1 and CDR2 are GTSNPN and SVGIG (reference sequence). V was cut by 2 bases and J by 6 bases, with 11 bases left in between. This CDR3 has 12 residues. The CDR3 nucleotides are TGTGCCTGGAGTACCACCCCACGCGAGCAGTACTTC. This codes for CAWSTTPREQYF.

This chain's CDR3 is CSATTDRGRYEQYF. The CDR3 region has the DNA TGCAGTGCTACCACCGACAGGGGGCGTTACGAGCAGTACTTC. The V and J genes are TRBV20-1 and TRBJ2-7, with TRBD1 matching 10 bases. The germline V gene has CDR1 DFQATT and CDR2 SNEGSKA (reference sequence). There are 14 residues in the CDR3. Trimming cost V 4 bases and J 4 bases; bases outside gene matches: 7.

This chain joins TRBV18 and TRBJ2-1; perhaps TRBD1 as D (6 bases). CDR3 length equals 14 residues. Trimming took off 3 bases at V and 7 bases at J, with 13 bases between the two ends. The germline V gene has CDR1 KGHSH and CDR2 LQKENI. The CDR3 DNA sequence: TGTGCCAGCTCACCGGGGACAATCTCGAATGAGCAGTTCTTC. Translation: CASSPGTISNEQFF.

This clonotype was detected only once. This sequence joins TRBV6-5 and TRBJ2-7, with D tentatively TRBD2 (5 bases). Deletions cut 4 bases from V and 0 bases from J, with 13 bases between. This CDR3 is built from 15 residues. Germline lookup yields CDR1 MNHEY and CDR2 SVGAGI. The CDR3 sequence: CASSSPSKGSYEQYF. The CDR3 DNA reads TGTGCCAGCAGTTCCCCTAGCAAAGGCTCCTACGAGCAGTACTTC.

This chain links TRBV18 with TRBJ1-4; D is unresolved. The CDR3 totals 17 residues. Germline V CDR1 and CDR2: KGHSH, LQKENI. Trimming stripped 3 bases from V and 0 bases from J, with 14 bases between. The CDR3 nucleotides read TGTGCCAGCTCACCTACTGGAGGAACGGCAACTAATGAAAAACTGTTTTTT. This codes for CASSPTGGTATNEKLFF.

Remarks on this clonotype: One junction end does not reproduce the germline sequence, and a read error may be involved. This rearrangement joins TRBV7-7 to TRBJ1-4, with no clear D. CDR3 length: 13 residues. Per the germline V gene, CDR1 is SSHAT and CDR2 is FNYEAQ (reference sequence). CDR3 region: CASSLAANEKLFF. The CDR3 nucleotides read TGTGCTAGCAGCTTAGCGGCTAATGAAAAACTGTTTTTT. The full variable domain, in which reference TRBV7-7 and TRBJ1-4 provide the parts outside the CDR3, is GAGVSQSPRYKVTKRGQDVTLRCDPISSHATLYWYQQALGQGPEFLTYFNYEAQPDKSGLPSDRFSAERPEGSISTLTIQRTEQRDSAMYRCASSLAANEKLFFGSGTQLSVL.

The V and J genes are TRBV28 and TRBJ1-1; D is uncertain. V was shortened by 5 bases and J by 5 bases, with 15 bases between the two germline ends. Germline V lookup: CDR1 MDHEN, CDR2 SYDVKM. The CDR3 runs 14 residues. The CDR3 spells CASSIPRGRTEAFF. The CDR3 nucleotides are TGTGCCAGCAGTATCCCCCGGGGTAGAACTGAAGCTTTCTTT.